The text below deals with one T cell receptor (beta chain). Its binding antigen is unknown. Per-base quality was not reported, and no clone a single base away is much larger than it. Taken with the paper, the label for time point translates to: cycle 1 day 1 (C1D1), immediately before nivolumab initiation. Relapse after autologous stem cell transplantation had occurred in all trial patients, and cohorts A, B and C were distinguished by prior brentuximab vedotin exposure. The trial cohort comprised 56 patients with relapsed/refractory classical Hodgkin lymphoma whose best overall responses were complete response, partial response or progressive disease. Trial patients were treated with single-agent nivolumab in the multi-cohort phase II CheckMate 205 trial. An independent review committee assessed best overall response by applying the 2007 International Working Group response criteria. Trial PBMCs were obtained immediately prior to nivolumab initiation (C1D1) and on therapy at cycle 2 day 1 and cycle 4 day 1. Peripheral blood was collected in 8 mL Vacutainer Cell Preparation Tubes, from which PBMCs were isolated by centrifugation and then cryopreserved.

This sample is part of a study of PD-1 blockade in classical Hodgkin lymphoma (dated by TCRdb to 2018 to 2020). At the level of the whole study: Nivolumab dosing was 3 mg/kg intravenously every 2 weeks, continuing until either disease progression or unacceptable toxicity. The study used CyTOF and TCR beta sequencing to define a peripheral blood immune signature of response to PD-1 blockade in classical Hodgkin lymphoma. Here is what the overall study found, with its caveats: Lower diversity was seen in patients whose nivolumab began less than 1 year after ASCT, and these patients were left out of later analyses so that immune reconstitution would not confound the results. Baseline TCR diversity was reported to be lower in newly diagnosed patients than in healthy donors and to be lower still in relapsed/refractory patients. Among trial patients, those achieving complete response had baseline diversity similar to that of newly diagnosed patients, while diversity was significantly lower in partial responders and progressors. By C4D1, a significant rise was seen in CD4+ TCR diversity but not in CD8+ TCR diversity (p=0.0027 vs p=0.16), and the rise was most apparent among complete responders (p=0.02). Only a single clinical trial cohort was studied, and what caused the repertoire differences, possibly disease activity or prior therapy, remained undefined.

The Qiagen DNeasy kit was used to extract genomic DNA from unsorted PBMCs and from the negatively selected CD4+ and CD8+ fractions. Amplification of TCR beta CDR3 regions was done by immunoSEQ multiplex PCR with primers that anneal to V and J segments. A synthetic immune receptor repertoire was used to minimize amplification bias, and any remaining bias was removed computationally after sequencing. Per the source publication's procedure: Custom Python scripts were used to quantify repertoire diversity as the Shannon entropy index. Unsorted, CD4+ and CD8+ repertoires were analyzed separately, except in combined analyses where CD4+ and CD8+ sequences were merged in silico. Clonal expansion was defined as at least a 2-fold frequency increase after treatment relative to C1D1, with a pseudocount of 0.5 for undetected baseline clones. Singleton clones were defined as clones with 0 or 1 copy at C1D1, and non-singleton clones were defined as clones with 2 or more copies. Clones expanded in unsorted samples were assigned a CD4+, CD8+ or unknown annotation through matching of protein sequences in sorted samples from the same patient. Wilcoxon tests were applied to paired samples to test diversity changes from C1D1 to C4D1. In TCRdb, the immuneACCESS table is reduced to in-frame sequences with V and J assigned. These tables do not hold every clone; where another copy was compared, an unresolved V gene accounts for under half, and the others remain unexplained. V and J calls and clone size come straight from that table; D and trimming were deduced from the DNA. The table for this sample lists some 38,000 clones; about 82% of them were counted only once. The ten largest clones take up 11% of the sample.

From cysteine to phenylalanine, the CDR3 is 16 amino acids long. Here the CDR3 DNA is all that survives: 48 bases in frame from base 1. For CDR1 and CDR2, the germline V gene lists LGHNA and YNFKEQ. The junction carries 16 bases between V and J, which are trimmed by 1 base and 4 bases respectively. This receptor was taken from a human donor with classical Hodgkin lymphoma. The V and J segments used are TRBV4-2 and TRBJ1-2; the D gene is perhaps TRBD1, from 5 matching bases. Sample: peripheral blood mononuclear cells (PBMCs), taken at baseline. The base sequence is TGTGCCAGCAGCCAAGGACGATCAGGGAATCTCTATGGCTACACCTTC. The resulting protein is CASSQGRSGNLYGYTF.